This TCR beta chain came from a study of cytomegalovirus exposure and HLA in healthy donors. About the research overall: A later analysis reported the 90 to 150 validation repertoires used the same platform as the 550 to 800 first-cohort repertoires.

This table comes from immunoSEQ multiplex PCR, and its TCRdb copy is limited to in-frame clones, with some not included. Here the sample spans about 360,000 clones, just over 85% being singletons. Overall study findings and caveats: Reports described diagnosis of cytomegalovirus status by the classifier as highly specific and sensitive.

This clone was seen more than once but under ten times. Its specificity is not known. Germline loops: CDR1 SGHDN, CDR2 FVKESK. The CDR3 runs to 13 residues. Trimming took off 1 base at V and 4 bases at J, with 5 bases between the two ends. The specimen was PBMCs. The chain combines TRBV14 with TRBJ1-3; D gene unclear. This TCR derives from a woman under 30 in good health and CMV-seronegative. CDR3 sequence: CASSQALGNTIYF. CDR3 nucleotides: TGTGCCAGCAGCCAAGCCCTGGGAAACACCATATATTTT.